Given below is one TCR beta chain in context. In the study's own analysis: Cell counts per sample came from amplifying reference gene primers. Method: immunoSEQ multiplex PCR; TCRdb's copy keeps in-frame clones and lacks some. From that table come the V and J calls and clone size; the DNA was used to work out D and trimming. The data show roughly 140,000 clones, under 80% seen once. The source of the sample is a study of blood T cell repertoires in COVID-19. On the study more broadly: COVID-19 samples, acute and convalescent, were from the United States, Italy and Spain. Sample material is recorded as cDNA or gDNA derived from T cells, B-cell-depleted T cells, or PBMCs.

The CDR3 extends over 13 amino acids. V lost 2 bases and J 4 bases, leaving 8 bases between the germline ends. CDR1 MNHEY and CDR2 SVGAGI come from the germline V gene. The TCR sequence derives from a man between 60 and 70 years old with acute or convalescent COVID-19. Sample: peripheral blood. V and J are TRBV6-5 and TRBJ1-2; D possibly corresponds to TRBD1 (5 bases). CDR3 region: CASSYQGVYGYTF. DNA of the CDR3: TGTGCCAGCAGTTACCAGGGTGTCTATGGCTACACCTTC.